This passage covers 13 T cell receptor beta chains from one sample sequenced in a study of T cell responses to AZD1222 COVID-19 vaccine. Clones were read by immunoSEQ multiplex PCR, and TCRdb kept only the in-frame ones, dropping some. The table lists about 110,000 clones, about four fifths of them singletons, with 4.6% in the top ten. The sequencing here drew on peripheral blood, taken on day 0 of AZD1222 vaccination. The receptors were sampled from an adult in good health.

V usage is TRBV2 and J usage is TRBJ1-1; D is possibly TRBD1 (5 bases). This CDR3 is built from 10 residues. Germline V gene sequence: CDR1 SNHLY, CDR2 FYNNEI. CDR3 nucleotide sequence: TGTGCTCAGGGAAACACTGAAGCTTTCTTT. Translating gives CAQGNTEAFF.

The table lists this clone with a count of one. The chain is built from TRBV7-8 and TRBJ1-5; no reliable D call. Germline values: CDR1 SGHVS, CDR2 FQNEAQ. The CDR3 spans 16 residues. Trimming shortened V by 0 bases and J by 4 bases, and 13 bases separated the two germline ends. CDR3 coding DNA: TGTGCCAGCAGCTTAGCGGGCGGGGAAAGGAATCAGCCCCAGCATTTT. Translated: CASSLAGGERNQPQHF.

This chain joins TRBV15 and TRBJ2-1, with D tentatively TRBD2 (5 bases). In germline, CDR1 is LNHNV, CDR2 YYDKDF (reference sequence). With 3 bases removed from V and 9 bases from J, the gap between germline ends came to 12 bases. The CDR3 totals 13 residues. The CDR3 reads CATSRGEDGEQFF. The CDR3 region has the DNA TGTGCCACCAGCAGGGGAGAGGACGGTGAGCAGTTCTTC.

This rearrangement joins TRBV11-2 to TRBJ2-5; tentatively, D is TRBD1 or TRBD2 (5 bases each). The germline CDR1 and CDR2 sequences are SGHAT and FQNNGV. Trimming cost V 3 bases and J 5 bases, with 19 bases left between them. CDR3 length: 16 amino acids. The CDR3 spells CASSFSSARGGETQYF. The CDR3 DNA sequence: TGTGCCAGCAGCTTTAGTAGCGCAAGGGGTGGGGAGACCCAGTACTTC.

The rearrangement uses TRBV7-2 and TRBJ1-5; TRBD1 aligns across 7 bases. The V gene end was trimmed by 6 bases and the J gene end by 0 bases; junction bases not matched to a gene: 5. CDR1 is SGHTA, CDR2 FQGNSA, per germline. The CDR3 is made up of 15 amino acids. CDR3 residues: CASSSTGNSNQPQHF. Here the CDR3 DNA reads TGTGCCAGCAGTTCGACAGGGAATAGCAATCAGCCCCAGCATTTT.

The V and J genes are TRBV19 and TRBJ1-1, with D possibly TRBD1 on 5 matching bases. This CDR3 comprises 18 residues. Germline values: CDR1 LNHDA, CDR2 SQIVND (reference sequence). V lost 4 bases to trimming and J lost 2 bases, with 23 bases between them. CDR3 sequence reads: CASSTRKVGGRRNTEAFF. The DNA of the CDR3 is TGTGCCAGTAGTACGAGGAAGGTCGGGGGAAGGAGAAACACTGAAGCTTTCTTT.

The rearrangement uses TRBV7-2 and TRBJ2-7, with D perhaps assigned TRBD1 or TRBD2 (5 bases each). The CDR3 runs 13 residues. V dropped 4 bases and J dropped 9 bases, with 16 bases sitting between them. CDR1 SGHTA and CDR2 FQGNSA come from the germline V gene. CDR3 in amino acids: CASSSSRGVVQYF. The DNA for the CDR3 is TGTGCCAGCAGCTCCTCCCGAGGGGTTGTGCAGTACTTC.

The chain employs TRBV2 and TRBJ1-1; no reliable D call. V lost 8 bases and J 0 bases, leaving 13 bases between the germline ends. CDR3 length: 14 amino acids. Germline V gene sequence: CDR1 SNHLY, CDR2 FYNNEI. CDR3 residues: CASYKDEVNTEAFF. In DNA, the CDR3 is TGTGCCAGCTACAAGGATGAGGTGAACACTGAAGCTTTCTTT.

The table lists this clone with a count of one. The chain carries TRBV20-1 and TRBJ2-7; no reliable D call. Per the germline V gene, CDR1 is DFQATT and CDR2 is SNEGSKA (reference sequence). The CDR3 covers 15 residues. Trimming took 3 bases from V and 1 from J, leaving 16 bases between them. DNA of the CDR3: TGCAGTGCTAGTATCGAACTTCTACCATCCTACGAGCAGTACTTC. This sequence encodes CSASIELLPSYEQYF.

For the CDR3, the DNA is TGTGCCAGCAGCCCACTCCGACAGGCTGGTGAAAAACTGTTTTTT. Translated, it gives CASSPLRQAGEKLFF. The chain links TRBV3-1 (or the pseudogene TRBV3-2) to TRBJ1-4; D is possibly TRBD1 (6 bases). Germline V gene data show CDR1 as LGHDT and CDR2 as YNNKEL (reference sequence). The V and J ends lost 4 bases and 7 bases respectively, with 16 bases between them. The CDR3 totals 15 residues.

The table lists this clone with a count of one. This rearrangement joins TRBV7-9 to TRBJ1-3; no clear D gene. Deletions cut 0 bases from V and 0 bases from J, with 9 bases between. The CDR3 is made up of 16 amino acids. Germline CDR1 reads SEHNR; CDR2 reads FQNEAQ (reference sequence). This chain's CDR3 is CASSLAVRISGNTIYF. The CDR3 nucleotides are TGTGCCAGCAGCTTAGCTGTGCGAATCTCTGGAAACACCATATATTTT.

The chain carries TRBV30 and TRBJ1-1, with D maybe TRBD1 (5 bases). Trimming took 0 bases from V and 6 from J, leaving 11 bases between them. The V gene's germline CDR1 is GTSNPN and CDR2 SVGIG (reference sequence). The CDR3 covers 13 residues. This CDR3 is CAWSVRGDAEAFF. CDR3 coding DNA: TGTGCCTGGAGTGTACGGGGGGATGCTGAAGCTTTCTTT.

V gene TRBV28 combines with J gene TRBJ1-4, with 10 bases matching TRBD1. CDR1 and CDR2 from the germline V gene are MDHEN and SYDVKM. The length of the CDR3 is 15 residues. The V and J ends lost 1 base and 6 bases, in that order; junction bases with no gene match: 2. The CDR3: CASSLLGTGDEKLFF. DNA for the CDR3: TGTGCCAGCAGTTTATTGGGGACAGGGGATGAAAAACTGTTTTTT.